These T cell receptor beta chains were read from a single sample in a study of blood T cells in healthy people across ages. Using its own MiXCR run on the 5' RACE reads, TCRdb lists one record per CDR3 protein. The sample contains 1.4 million or so distinct CDR3 sequences, roughly 43% of which appear only once. Sequences were obtained from blood. These TCRs come from a woman between 18 and 29 years old in good health. Each CDR3 is given with its conserved first and last residue. The order of the fields is clone size, V gene, D gene, J gene, CDR3 protein, CDR3 DNA. A D gene is named only where the DNA matches it firmly. Clone size appears in some rows only: once, few, many, or a class for an expanded clone.

clone size: -; V gene: TRBV28; D gene: TRBD1; J gene: TRBJ1-5; CDR3 protein: CASSGIPGQGRSSNQPQHF; CDR3 DNA: TGTGCCAGCAGTGGAATTCCGGGACAGGGAAGGTCCTCTAATCAGCCCCAGCATTTT
clone size: -; V gene: TRBV4-3; D gene: TRBD2; J gene: TRBJ2-2; CDR3 protein: CASSQDRLAGGDGELFF; CDR3 DNA: TGCGCCAGCAGCCAAGATCGCCTAGCGGGGGGAGACGGGGAGCTGTTTTTT
clone size: -; V gene: TRBV6-1; D gene: -; J gene: TRBJ1-4; CDR3 protein: CASSKTGRANEKLFF; CDR3 DNA: TGTGCCAGCAGTAAGACGGGGAGGGCTAATGAAAAACTGTTTTTT
clone size: few; V gene: TRBV14; D gene: TRBD1; J gene: TRBJ2-7; CDR3 protein: CASSRPGQGAYEQYF; CDR3 DNA: TGTGCCAGCAGCCGACCGGGACAGGGGGCCTACGAGCAGTACTTC
clone size: few; V gene: TRBV7-2; D gene: -; J gene: TRBJ1-5; CDR3 protein: CASSPGGSQPQHF; CDR3 DNA: TGTGCCAGCAGCCCGGGGGGCAGCCAGCCCCAGCATTTT
clone size: -; V gene: TRBV12-3/TRBV12-4; D gene: TRBD1; J gene: TRBJ1-6; CDR3 protein: CASSSGQIYNSPLHF; CDR3 DNA: TGTGCCAGCAGTTCGGGACAGATTTATAATTCACCCCTCCACTTT
clone size: few; V gene: TRBV25-1; D gene: -; J gene: TRBJ1-1; CDR3 protein: CASSEPPPGWQAFF; CDR3 DNA: TGTGCCAGCAGTGAACCCCCGCCAGGCTGGCAAGCTTTCTTT
clone size: -; V gene: TRBV20-1; D gene: -; J gene: TRBJ1-1; CDR3 protein: CSARGRVREMTEAFF; CDR3 DNA: TGCAGTGCCAGAGGGCGGGTCAGGGAGATGACTGAAGCTTTCTTT
clone size: few; V gene: TRBV12-3/TRBV12-4; D gene: TRBD2; J gene: TRBJ2-3; CDR3 protein: CASSLTSGALTDTQYF; CDR3 DNA: TGTGCCAGCAGTTTAACTAGCGGGGCTCTCACAGATACGCAGTATTTT
clone size: -; V gene: TRBV6-2/TRBV6-3; D gene: -; J gene: TRBJ1-5; CDR3 protein: CASSYLRRDQPQHF; CDR3 DNA: TGTGCCAGCAGTTACCTGAGAAGGGATCAGCCCCAGCATTTT
clone size: once; V gene: TRBV29-1; D gene: -; J gene: TRBJ1-2; CDR3 protein: CSVEKNRYGYTF; CDR3 DNA: TGCAGCGTTGAAAAGAATCGGTATGGCTACACCTTC
clone size: many; V gene: TRBV6-5; D gene: -; J gene: TRBJ2-3; CDR3 protein: CASSLAGLADTQYF; CDR3 DNA: TGTGCCAGCAGTTTAGCAGGGCTTGCGGATACGCAGTATTTT
clone size: -; V gene: TRBV28; D gene: -; J gene: TRBJ1-1; CDR3 protein: CASSFQGVFEAFF; CDR3 DNA: TGTGCCAGCAGTTTCCAGGGAGTATTTGAAGCTTTCTTT
clone size: -; V gene: TRBV14; D gene: TRBD1; J gene: TRBJ2-7; CDR3 protein: CASSPRDSFYEQYF; CDR3 DNA: TGTGCCAGCAGCCCCCGGGACAGCTTTTACGAGCAGTACTTC
clone size: few; V gene: TRBV6-6; D gene: -; J gene: TRBJ2-1; CDR3 protein: CASSMIRYEQFF; CDR3 DNA: TGTGCCAGCAGCATGATCAGATATGAGCAGTTCTTC
clone size: -; V gene: TRBV6-2/TRBV6-3; D gene: TRBD2; J gene: TRBJ2-1; CDR3 protein: CASSSSGVNEQFF; CDR3 DNA: TGTGCCAGCAGTTCCAGCGGGGTGAATGAGCAGTTCTTC
clone size: -; V gene: TRBV3-1; D gene: -; J gene: TRBJ1-2; CDR3 protein: CASSHSRYGYTF; CDR3 DNA: TGTGCCAGCAGCCACAGCCGCTATGGCTACACCTTC
clone size: -; V gene: TRBV7-2; D gene: TRBD2; J gene: TRBJ2-3; CDR3 protein: CASSAAGGGAKDTQYF; CDR3 DNA: TGTGCCAGCAGCGCCGCCGGCGGGGGGGCCAAAGATACGCAGTATTTT
clone size: -; V gene: TRBV18; D gene: TRBD2; J gene: TRBJ2-5; CDR3 protein: CASSPRFSGRAGQETQYF; CDR3 DNA: TGTGCCAGCTCACCACGGTTTAGCGGGAGAGCGGGACAAGAGACCCAGTACTTC
clone size: few; V gene: TRBV28; D gene: -; J gene: TRBJ2-3; CDR3 protein: CASSLRNTQYF; CDR3 DNA: TGTGCCAGCAGTCTTAGAAATACGCAGTATTTT
clone size: -; V gene: TRBV2; D gene: -; J gene: TRBJ2-7; CDR3 protein: CASSASAYEQYF; CDR3 DNA: TGTGCCAGCAGTGCGAGTGCCTACGAGCAGTACTTC
clone size: many; V gene: TRBV10-3; D gene: -; J gene: TRBJ2-1; CDR3 protein: CAISEGTMENNEQFF; CDR3 DNA: TGTGCCATCTCGGAGGGAACGATGGAGAACAATGAGCAGTTCTTC
clone size: few; V gene: TRBV29-1; D gene: -; J gene: TRBJ2-1; CDR3 protein: CSGRLNNEQFF; CDR3 DNA: TGCAGCGGCCGACTAAACAATGAGCAGTTCTTC
clone size: few; V gene: TRBV7-9; D gene: -; J gene: TRBJ2-3; CDR3 protein: CASSTYGTDTQYF; CDR3 DNA: TGTGCCAGCAGTACTTACGGCACAGATACGCAGTATTTT
clone size: -; V gene: TRBV12-3/TRBV12-4; D gene: -; J gene: TRBJ1-6; CDR3 protein: CASSRDNHNSPLHF; CDR3 DNA: TGTGCCAGCAGCAGGGACAACCATAATTCACCCCTCCACTTT
clone size: -; V gene: TRBV4-3; D gene: -; J gene: TRBJ2-7; CDR3 protein: CASSQDRGQGNEQYF; CDR3 DNA: TGCGCCAGCAGCCAAGATCGTGGGCAGGGCAATGAGCAGTACTTC
clone size: -; V gene: TRBV20-1; D gene: TRBD2; J gene: TRBJ2-5; CDR3 protein: CSARSGGRGETQYF; CDR3 DNA: TGCAGTGCTAGGAGCGGGGGGCGGGGAGAGACCCAGTACTTC
clone size: -; V gene: TRBV6-6; D gene: -; J gene: TRBJ1-1; CDR3 protein: CASSYREPNTEAFF; CDR3 DNA: TGTGCCAGCAGTTACCGGGAGCCGAACACTGAAGCTTTCTTT
clone size: -; V gene: TRBV12-3/TRBV12-4; D gene: -; J gene: TRBJ1-1; CDR3 protein: CASSRAGSNTEAFF; CDR3 DNA: TGTGCCAGCAGTCGGGCAGGGTCGAACACTGAAGCTTTCTTT
clone size: few; V gene: TRBV5-1; D gene: -; J gene: TRBJ1-2; CDR3 protein: CASSLEAGVYGYTF; CDR3 DNA: TGCGCCAGCAGCTTGGAGGCAGGGGTCTATGGCTACACCTTC
clone size: few; V gene: TRBV5-1; D gene: TRBD1; J gene: TRBJ1-2; CDR3 protein: CASSFETQGMNGYTF; CDR3 DNA: TGCGCCAGTAGCTTCGAAACACAGGGGATGAATGGCTACACCTTC
clone size: many; V gene: TRBV29-1; D gene: -; J gene: TRBJ2-3; CDR3 protein: CSVEGPNTDTQYF; CDR3 DNA: TGCAGCGTTGAAGGGCCTAACACAGATACGCAGTATTTT
clone size: few; V gene: TRBV12-3/TRBV12-4; D gene: -; J gene: TRBJ2-7; CDR3 protein: CASCPGGNEQYF; CDR3 DNA: TGTGCCAGTTGTCCTGGGGGAAACGAGCAGTACTTC